What follows are 14 T cell receptor beta chains derived from one specimen sequenced in a study of monozygotic twins with inflammatory bowel disease (dated 2019 in TCRdb). The library was prepared using 5' RACE. The sequencer was an Illumina HiSeq 2500. TCRdb reprocessed the reads and lists each CDR3 protein sequence as a single entry, with no DNA. The sample table includes some 400,000 distinct CDR3 sequences. The top ten clones comprise 2.4% of the sample. Material: blood. All receptors derive from a human donor with ulcerative colitis or Crohn's disease, or a healthy co-twin of an affected twin (not recorded which).

V and J are TRBV7-2 and TRBJ2-7. CDR3 length: 12 amino acids. CDR1 is SGHTA and CDR2 is FQGNSA in the germline V gene. This chain's CDR3 is CASSREFYEQYF.

The chain couples TRBV27 to TRBJ2-7; TCRdb's D call of TRBD1 is untestable without DNA. The CDR3 runs 14 residues. CDR1 is MNHEY, CDR2 SMNVEV, per germline (reference sequence). This CDR3 reads CASRTMTGSYEQYF.

J is TRBJ2-7 and V is TRBV3-1; TCRdb names TRBD2, which stays unverified in the absence of DNA. Looked up from germline, CDR1 is LGHDT and CDR2 is YNNKEL (reference sequence). This CDR3 is built from 17 residues. This CDR3 reads CASSQESSPLAGVEQYF.

V usage is TRBV3-1 and J usage is TRBJ2-1; the TCRdb D gene call, TRBD2, has no DNA to confirm it. The CDR3 spans 16 residues. From germline, CDR1 is LGHDT and CDR2 YNNKEL (reference sequence). The CDR3 protein is CASSQDEAGGYNEQFF.

The chain couples TRBV15 to TRBJ2-1; TCRdb gives TRBD1 as the D gene, but with no DNA this cannot be confirmed. Germline CDR1 is LNHNV and CDR2 is YYDKDF (reference sequence). The CDR3 is 15 amino acids. The CDR3 loop reads CATSIAQGSYNEQFF.

This chain uses TRBV20-1 with TRBJ1-6. There are 11 residues in the CDR3. Looked up from germline, CDR1 is DFQATT and CDR2 is SNEGSKA (reference sequence). The CDR3 spells CSARTYSPLHF.

V is TRBV6-1 and J is TRBJ2-1; TCRdb picks TRBD1, but there is no DNA to check that call. This CDR3 is 14 amino acids long. Looked up from germline, CDR1 is MNHNS and CDR2 is SASEGT. CDR3 residues: CASVPGGSYNEQFF.

This chain links TRBV30 with TRBJ2-7; TCRdb indicates TRBD1, and absent DNA this call remains unverified. The CDR3 length is 12 residues. Germline CDR1 GTSNPN, CDR2 SVGIG (reference sequence). This CDR3 is CARGQGSYEQYF.

The CDR3 spells CASSAETGFGNQPQHF. The gene calls are TRBV6-1 and TRBJ1-5; TCRdb names TRBD1, which stays unverified in the absence of DNA. CDR3 size: 16 residues. Germline values: CDR1 MNHNS, CDR2 SASEGT.

The chain recombines TRBV20-1 with TRBJ1-2. Germline V lookup: CDR1 DFQATT, CDR2 SNEGSKA (reference sequence). This CDR3 region has 20 residues. CDR3 loop: CSAPPVQGSTGDPLRSGYTF.

The CDR3 reads CPSSIGGTASVGYGYTF. This chain links TRBV19 with TRBJ1-2; TCRdb's assignment of TRBD1 cannot be checked, as there is no DNA. The CDR3 is made up of 17 amino acids. The germline CDR1 and CDR2 sequences are LNHDA and SQIVND (reference sequence).

The chain combines TRBV9 with TRBJ2-1; the D gene TCRdb calls, TRBD2, cannot be checked with no DNA. This CDR3 has 15 residues. The germline CDR1 and CDR2 sequences are SGDLS and YYNGEE. CDR3 amino acids: CASSVTSGNYNEQFF.

The chain joins TRBV9 to TRBJ1-5. This CDR3 is 15 amino acids long. Germline CDR1 is SGDLS and CDR2 is YYNGEE. The CDR3 reads CASSVDPSGNQPQHF.

The chain carries TRBV29-1 and TRBJ2-2; lacking DNA, the TRBD1 call made by TCRdb goes unchecked. Germline loops: CDR1 SQVTM, CDR2 ANQGSEA. The CDR3 spans 13 residues. CDR3 in amino acids: CSGSQGSTGELFF.